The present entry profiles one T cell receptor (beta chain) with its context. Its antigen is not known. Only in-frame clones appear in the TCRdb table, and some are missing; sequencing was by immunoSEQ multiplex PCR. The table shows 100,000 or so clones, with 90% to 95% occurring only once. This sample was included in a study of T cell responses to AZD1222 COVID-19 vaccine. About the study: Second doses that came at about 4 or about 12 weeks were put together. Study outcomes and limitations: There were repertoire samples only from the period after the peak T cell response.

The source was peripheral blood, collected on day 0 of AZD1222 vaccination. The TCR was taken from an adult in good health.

The CDR3 region has the DNA TGTGCCAGCAGCATTAGCGGGAGCCAAGAGACCCAGTACTTC. Its protein is CASSISGSQETQYF. The chain carries TRBV7-2 and TRBJ2-5; 9 nucleotides line up with TRBD2. Germline values: CDR1 SGHTA, CDR2 FQGNSA. This CDR3 region has 14 residues. J lost 1 base, V lost 5 bases, and 2 bases had no gene match.